The next 23 T cell receptor beta chains were all read from a single sample in a study of PD-L1 blockade in urothelial cancer. The repertoire was sequenced with immunoSEQ multiplex PCR; TCRdb's copy has only in-frame clones and lacks some. The table has about 29,000 clones, more than 75% seen once; the top ten hold roughly 3.1%. The sample consisted of PBMCs, taken around atezolizumab (anti-PD-L1) treatment. All receptors come from a man aged 50 to 60 with urothelial cancer.

The chain carries TRBV28 and TRBJ2-7; 8 bases are shared with TRBD2. In germline, CDR1 is MDHEN, CDR2 SYDVKM. With 2 bases clipped from V and 4 bases from J, the junction kept 7 bases outside the gene matches. The CDR3 consists of 15 residues. The CDR3 region has the DNA TGTGCCAGCAGTTTAGAAGGACTAGCCCTTTACGAGCAGTACTTC. Its translation: CASSLEGLALYEQYF. The whole variable domain, filled in from reference TRBV28 and TRBJ2-7, reads DVKVTQSSRYLVKRTGEKVFLECVQDMDHENMFWYRQDPGLGLRLIYFSYDVKMKEKGDIPEGYSVSREKKERFSLILESASTNQTSMYLCASSLEGLALYEQYFGPGTRLTVT.

This clone was observed a single time. The gene calls are TRBV7-2 and TRBJ1-1, with 8 nucleotides matching TRBD1. After removal of 2 bases from V and 0 bases from J, the junction contained 2 bases not matched to a gene. The CDR3 loop spans 15 amino acids. Germline V lookup: CDR1 SGHTA, CDR2 FQGNSA. DNA of the CDR3: TGTGCCAGCAGCTTATGGACAGGGCTGAACACTGAAGCTTTCTTT. Residues: CASSLWTGLNTEAFF.

The V gene is TRBV13, the J gene TRBJ2-5, with D possibly being TRBD2 (5 bases). Looked up from germline, CDR1 is PRHDT and CDR2 is FYEKMQ (reference sequence). The CDR3 loop spans 12 amino acids. Trimming cost V 8 bases and J 7 bases, with 14 bases left between them. CDR3: CASLLRGGTQYF. The CDR3 DNA reads as TGTGCCAGCCTCCTACGGGGTGGGACCCAGTACTTC.

CDR3 bases: TGTGCCAGCAGTGAAGCGGTAAGCGGACTAGCCAAAAACATTCAGTACTTC. It specifies CASSEAVSGLAKNIQYF. J is TRBJ2-4 and V is TRBV6-1; TRBD2 is a possible D gene (5 bases). Germline values: CDR1 MNHNS, CDR2 SASEGT. Trimming removed 0 bases at V and 0 bases at J, with 12 bases between. The CDR3 has 17 residues.

The V and J genes are TRBV29-1 and TRBJ2-3; D perhaps matches TRBD2 (5 bases). The CDR3 extends over 11 amino acids. Deletions cut 7 bases from V and 5 bases from J, with 10 bases between. Germline loops: CDR1 SQVTM, CDR2 ANQGSEA. CDR3 nucleotides: TGCAGCGGAGGAGGTCAAGATACGCAGTATTTT. This encodes CSGGGQDTQYF.

The DNA for the CDR3 is TGTGCCAGCAGACGGGACAGGGTCTCCTACAATGAGCAGTTCTTC. Its protein product is CASRRDRVSYNEQFF. This chain links TRBV28 with TRBJ2-1; 9 bases line up with TRBD1. The CDR3 has 15 amino acids. From germline, CDR1 is MDHEN and CDR2 SYDVKM. After removal of 6 bases from V and 0 bases from J, the junction contained 3 bases not matched to a gene.

Written as DNA, the CDR3 is TGTGCTAGTGCAGTGGGTCGGGGTCAAGAGACCCAGTACTTC. This gives the protein CASAVGRGQETQYF. This sequence joins TRBV12-5 and TRBJ2-5; D perhaps matches TRBD2 (5 bases). Deletions cut 7 bases from V and 2 bases from J, with 14 bases between. The CDR3 length is 14 residues. Germline V gene lookup returns CDR1 LGHNT and CDR2 FRNRAP. The full variable domain, completed using reference TRBV12-5 and TRBJ2-5, is DARVTQTPRHKVTEMGQEVTMRCQPILGHNTVFWYRQTMMQGLELLAYFRNRAPLDDSGMPKDRFSAEMPDATLATLKIQPSEPRDSAVYFCASAVGRGQETQYFGPGTRLLVL.

The chain is built from TRBV2 and TRBJ2-7; maybe TRBD2 (6 bases). From germline, CDR1 is SNHLY and CDR2 FYNNEI. The V end lost 3 bases, the J end lost 4 bases, and 16 bases lay between the germline ends. CDR3 length: 15 amino acids. The CDR3 DNA reads TGTGCCAGCAGTGAGGGGACTTGGTTTGTTTACGAGCAGTACTTC. It yields the protein CASSEGTWFVYEQYF.

The chain is built from TRBV2 and TRBJ2-5; 13 bases line up with TRBD2. Germline CDR1 and CDR2: SNHLY and FYNNEI. The CDR3 runs to 15 residues. The J segment lost 3 bases and the V segment lost 5 bases, leaving 3 bases of the junction unmatched. Here the CDR3 DNA reads TGTGCCAGCAGTAGAGGGACTAGCGGGAAAGAGACCCAGTACTTC. Amino acids: CASSRGTSGKETQYF.

A few counts support this clone. This chain uses TRBV7-9 with TRBJ1-1, with 7 bases that match TRBD1. CDR3 length: 13 residues. V shed 3 bases, J shed 6 bases, and the junction held 4 bases outside the gene matches. Germline CDR1 and CDR2: SEHNR and FQNEAQ (reference sequence). The CDR3 nucleotides are TGTGCCAGCAGCTTCGGGACAGTGGCTGAAGCTTTCTTT. Amino acid sequence: CASSFGTVAEAFF.

This chain links TRBV30 with TRBJ2-6; D call uncertain. V shed 0 bases and J shed 0 bases, with 6 bases lying between them. The CDR3 loop spans 15 amino acids. Germline values: CDR1 GTSNPN, CDR2 SVGIG (reference sequence). The CDR3 here is CAWSVLLSGANVLTF. CDR3 nucleotides: TGTGCCTGGAGTGTGTTACTCTCTGGGGCCAACGTCCTGACTTTC.

Only one count was recorded for this clone. The rearrangement uses TRBV7-9 and TRBJ2-1, with D possibly TRBD1 on 7 matching bases. This CDR3 has 12 residues. V shed 8 bases and J shed 6 bases, with 11 bases lying between them. In germline, CDR1 is SEHNR, CDR2 FQNEAQ (reference sequence). This CDR3 is CASGGTVNEQFF. Written as DNA, the CDR3 is TGTGCCAGCGGGGGGACAGTCAATGAGCAGTTCTTC.

The chain links TRBV7-9 to TRBJ1-1, with D maybe TRBD1 (5 bases). The CDR3 length is 15 residues. Looked up from germline, CDR1 is SEHNR and CDR2 is FQNEAQ (reference sequence). V was clipped by 4 bases and J by 4 bases, with 16 bases between them. Here the CDR3 DNA reads TGTGCCAGCAGCTCTAAAAACCCAGGGTCCACTGAAGCTTTCTTT. This translates into CASSSKNPGSTEAFF.

V is TRBV5-1 and J is TRBJ2-3; 8 nucleotides agree with TRBD2. Losses at the gene ends were 0 bases for V and 4 bases for J; bases not matched to a gene: 4. The CDR3 sequence is 15 residues long. Germline V CDR1 and CDR2: SGHRS, YFSETQ. CDR3 DNA sequence: TGCGCCAGCAGCTTGGATACACTAGCGGCAGATACGCAGTATTTT. This translates into CASSLDTLAADTQYF.

The CDR3 DNA reads TGTGCCAGCAGCCCGACGGGCTATGGCTACACCTTC. This gives the protein CASSPTGYGYTF. The J gene is TRBJ1-2, the V gene TRBV5-4, with D unresolved. The CDR3 has 12 amino acids. Trimming removed 4 bases from V and 4 bases from J, with 8 bases in between. From germline, CDR1 is SGHNT and CDR2 YYREEE (reference sequence).

The J gene is TRBJ2-5, the V gene TRBV15; tentatively, D is TRBD2 (6 bases). The CDR3 totals 15 residues. V lost 5 bases and J lost 0, with 13 bases in between. CDR1 is LNHNV and CDR2 is YYDKDF in the germline V gene (reference sequence). The CDR3 loop is CATSGGRTHQETQYF. CDR3 DNA sequence: TGTGCCACCAGCGGGGGGAGGACACACCAAGAGACCCAGTACTTC.

The rearrangement links TRBV4-3 to TRBJ2-2; 9 positions match TRBD1. The CDR3 has 14 amino acids. Trimming removed 5 bases from V and 6 bases from J; junction bases left unmatched: 4. The germline V gene encodes CDR1 LGHNA and CDR2 YSLEER. CDR3 in DNA: TGCGCCAGCAGCGCTACAGGGGGCCCCGGGGAGCTGTTTTTT. It is translated as CASSATGGPGELFF.

The chain employs TRBV2 and TRBJ2-4; 13 nucleotides agree with TRBD2. The V gene's germline CDR1 is SNHLY and CDR2 FYNNEI. J gave up 3 bases and V 4 bases, and 6 bases lay outside the gene matches. The CDR3 has 17 amino acids. CDR3 sequence: CASSGLAGGVGKNIQYF. In nucleotides, the CDR3 is TGTGCCAGCAGTGGACTAGCGGGGGGCGTCGGCAAAAACATTCAGTACTTC. Full variable domain (missing parts from reference TRBV2 and TRBJ2-4): EPEVTQTPSHQVTQMGQEVILRCVPISNHLYFYWYRQILGQKVEFLVSFYNNEISEKSEIFDDQFSVERPDGSNFTLKIRSTKLEDSAMYFCASSGLAGGVGKNIQYFGAGTRLSVL.

The V and J genes are TRBV2 and TRBJ2-5, with D perhaps matching TRBD2 (5 bases). With 4 bases removed from V and 2 bases from J, the gap between germline ends came to 14 bases. Germline V gene data show CDR1 as SNHLY and CDR2 as FYNNEI. The CDR3 consists of 15 residues. The CDR3, as DNA: TGTGCCAGCAGTGCTTACGGGAATCATCAAGAGACCCAGTACTTC. It encodes CASSAYGNHQETQYF.

V and J are TRBV10-1 and TRBJ1-6; 7 nucleotides agree with TRBD1. Germline loops: CDR1 WNHNN, CDR2 SYGVQD (reference sequence). This CDR3 is built from 14 residues. After removal of 6 bases from V and 7 bases from J, the junction contained 6 bases not matched to a gene. CDR3 loop: CASSLQGKNSPLHF. The DNA of the CDR3 is TGCGCCAGCAGCCTACAGGGGAAGAATTCACCCCTCCACTTT.

The V call is TRBV5-6, the J call TRBJ1-2; 8 nucleotides agree with TRBD1. Germline assignment: CDR1 SGHDT and CDR2 YYEEEE. The CDR3 length is 14 residues. The V and J ends lost 5 bases and 7 bases, in that order; junction bases with no gene match: 10. The CDR3, as DNA: TGTGCCAGCAGTCCGATCGGGACAGGCTGTGGCTACACCTTC. It encodes CASSPIGTGCGYTF.

The chain carries TRBV9 and TRBJ2-2; the match to TRBD2 covers 11 bases. In germline, CDR1 is SGDLS, CDR2 YYNGEE. The trim removed 3 bases at V and 6 bases at J, leaving 7 bases unmatched. This CDR3 spans 16 amino acids. The CDR3 here is CASSEISGRASGELFF. Here the CDR3 DNA reads TGTGCCAGCAGCGAGATTAGCGGGAGGGCCTCCGGGGAGCTGTTTTTT.

The gene calls are TRBV5-5 and TRBJ1-5, with TRBD1 identical over 7 bases. Germline loops: CDR1 SGHKS, CDR2 YYEKEE (reference sequence). V dropped 4 bases and J dropped 6; count of bases not matched to a gene: 13. CDR3 length: 16 residues. This CDR3 reads CASSLAWDRSRQPQHF. The CDR3 DNA reads TGTGCCAGCAGCCTCGCTTGGGACAGATCACGTCAGCCCCAGCATTTT.